This TCR beta chain was retrieved from a study of control samples from healthy donors and cancer patients. The V and J ends lost 4 bases and 10 bases, in that order; junction bases with no gene match: 13. This CDR3 is 17 amino acids long. Germline values: CDR1 LGHNA, CDR2 YNFKEQ. Produced via immunoSEQ multiplex PCR; TCRdb's table is partial and in-frame only. Of under 200,000 clones in the sample, more than 85% were seen once. The sequence was collected from a woman in her twenties or thirties in good health. The chain uses TRBV4-2 and TRBJ1-6; the match to TRBD1 covers 10 bases. Sequencing input: blood. This CDR3 reads CASSPVARTGGESPLHF. For the CDR3, the DNA is TGTGCCAGCAGCCCGGTGGCGAGGACAGGGGGGGAATCACCCCTCCACTTT.